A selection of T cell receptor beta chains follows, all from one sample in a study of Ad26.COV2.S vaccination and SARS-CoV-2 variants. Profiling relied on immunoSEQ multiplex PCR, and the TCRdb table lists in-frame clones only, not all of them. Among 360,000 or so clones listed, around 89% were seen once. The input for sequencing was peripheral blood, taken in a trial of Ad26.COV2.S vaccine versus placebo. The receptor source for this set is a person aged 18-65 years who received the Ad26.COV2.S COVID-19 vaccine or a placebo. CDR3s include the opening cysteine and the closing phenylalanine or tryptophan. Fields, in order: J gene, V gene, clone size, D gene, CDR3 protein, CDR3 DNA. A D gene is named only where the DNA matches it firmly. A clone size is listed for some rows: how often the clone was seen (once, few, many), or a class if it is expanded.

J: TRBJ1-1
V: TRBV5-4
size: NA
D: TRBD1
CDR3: CASSKVTGTSTEAFF
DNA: TGTGCCAGCAGCAAAGTGACAGGGACGTCCACTGAAGCTTTCTTT

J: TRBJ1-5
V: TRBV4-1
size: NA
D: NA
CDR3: CASSQVSENQPQHF
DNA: TGCGCCAGCAGCCAAGTGAGTGAAAATCAGCCCCAGCATTTT

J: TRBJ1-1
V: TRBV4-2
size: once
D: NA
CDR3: CASSQEQGNTEAFF
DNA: TGTGCCAGCAGCCAAGAACAGGGAAACACTGAAGCTTTCTTT

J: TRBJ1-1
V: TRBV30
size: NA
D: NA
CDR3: CAWSLGPLNTEAFF
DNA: TGTGCCTGGAGTTTGGGACCTCTGAACACTGAAGCTTTCTTT

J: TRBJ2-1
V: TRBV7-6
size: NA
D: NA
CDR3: CASSFSASIYNEQFF
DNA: TGTGCCAGCAGCTTTAGCGCTTCGATATACAATGAGCAGTTCTTC

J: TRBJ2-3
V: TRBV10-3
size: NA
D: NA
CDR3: CAIGLGEDTDTQYF
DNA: TGTGCCATCGGATTGGGGGAGGACACAGATACGCAGTATTTT

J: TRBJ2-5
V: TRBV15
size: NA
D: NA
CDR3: CATSRDGGLQETQYF
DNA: TGTGCCACCAGCAGAGACGGGGGATTACAAGAGACCCAGTACTTC

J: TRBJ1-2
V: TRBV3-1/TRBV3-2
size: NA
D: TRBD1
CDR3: CASSPRDRGLYGYTF
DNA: TGTGCCAGCAGCCCACGGGACAGGGGACTCTATGGCTACACCTTC

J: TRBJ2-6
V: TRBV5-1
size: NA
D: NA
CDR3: CASSQYGVSSGANVLTF
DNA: TGCGCCAGCAGCCAATACGGTGTAAGCTCTGGGGCCAACGTCCTGACTTTC

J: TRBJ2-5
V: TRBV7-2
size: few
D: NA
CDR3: CASSLSRSGETQYF
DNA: TGTGCCAGCAGCTTATCTAGATCAGGAGAGACCCAGTACTTC

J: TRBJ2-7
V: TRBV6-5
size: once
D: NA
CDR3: CASSYSAGSTYEQYF
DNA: TGTGCCAGCAGTTACTCGGCGGGTTCTACCTACGAGCAGTACTTC

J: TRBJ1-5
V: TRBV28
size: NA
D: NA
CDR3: CASSLTHSNQPQHF
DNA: TGTGCCAGCAGTTTAACGCATAGCAATCAGCCCCAGCATTTT

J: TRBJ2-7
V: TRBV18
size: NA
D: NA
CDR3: CASSPPAGFYEQYF
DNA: TGTGCCAGCTCACCACCTGCCGGGTTCTACGAGCAGTACTTC

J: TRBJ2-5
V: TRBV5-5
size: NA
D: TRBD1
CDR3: CASSLAGQKQETQYF
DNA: TGTGCCAGCAGCTTGGCGGGACAGAAGCAAGAGACCCAGTACTTC

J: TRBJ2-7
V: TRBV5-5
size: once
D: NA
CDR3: CASTPYGQGGYEQYF
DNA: TGTGCCAGCACTCCCTACGGACAGGGAGGGTACGAGCAGTACTTC

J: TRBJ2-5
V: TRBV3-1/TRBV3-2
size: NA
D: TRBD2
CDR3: CASSPRNSLAVGETQYF
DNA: TGTGCCAGCAGCCCGAGAAATAGTCTAGCGGTGGGAGAGACCCAGTACTTC

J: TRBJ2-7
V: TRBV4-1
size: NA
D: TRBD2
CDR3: CASSHAPGLADSYEQYF
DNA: TGCGCCAGCAGCCACGCCCCTGGACTAGCGGACTCCTACGAGCAGTACTTC

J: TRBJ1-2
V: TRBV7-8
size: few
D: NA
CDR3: CASSSIDNRTRGYTF
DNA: TGTGCCAGCAGCTCGATTGATAACAGGACCCGCGGCTACACCTTC

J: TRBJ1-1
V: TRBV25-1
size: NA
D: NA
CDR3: CASSPRGNTEAFF
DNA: TGTGCCAGCAGTCCCAGGGGGAACACTGAAGCTTTCTTT

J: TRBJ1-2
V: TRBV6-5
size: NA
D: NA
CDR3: CASREGPYTNYGYTF
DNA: TGTGCCAGCAGGGAGGGTCCTTATACTAACTATGGCTACACCTTC

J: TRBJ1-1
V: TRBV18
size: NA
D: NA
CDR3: CASSQGVETEAFF
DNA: TGTGCCAGCTCACAGGGTGTGGAGACTGAAGCTTTCTTT

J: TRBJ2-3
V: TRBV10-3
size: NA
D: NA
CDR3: CAISEAETDTQYF
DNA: TGTGCCATCAGTGAGGCGGAGACAGATACGCAGTATTTT

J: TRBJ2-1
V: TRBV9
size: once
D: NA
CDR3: CASSVESSSYNEQFF
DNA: TGTGCCAGCAGCGTAGAATCGAGCTCCTACAATGAGCAGTTCTTC

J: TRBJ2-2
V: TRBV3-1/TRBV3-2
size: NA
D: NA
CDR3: CASSHGAGELFF
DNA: TGTGCCAGCAGCCATGGAGCCGGGGAGCTGTTTTTT

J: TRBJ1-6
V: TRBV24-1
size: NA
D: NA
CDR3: CATSYDRSVKSNSPLHF
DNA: TGTGCCACCAGTTACGACAGGAGTGTTAAGAGTAATTCACCCCTCCACTTT

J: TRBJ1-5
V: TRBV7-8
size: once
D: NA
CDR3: CASSLVGAQVNQPQHF
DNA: TGTGCCAGCAGCTTAGTGGGGGCACAGGTCAATCAGCCCCAGCATTTT

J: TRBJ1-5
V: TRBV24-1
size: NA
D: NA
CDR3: CATSGAPAAQHF
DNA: TGTGCCACCAGTGGAGCCCCCGCGGCCCAGCATTTT

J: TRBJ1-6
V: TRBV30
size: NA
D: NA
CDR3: CAWSGGDGSPLHF
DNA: TGTGCCTGGAGTGGGGGGGACGGTTCACCCCTCCACTTT

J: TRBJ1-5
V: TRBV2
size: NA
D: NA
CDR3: CASSEATPEVPQHF
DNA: TGTGCCAGCAGTGAAGCGACGCCCGAGGTGCCCCAGCATTTT

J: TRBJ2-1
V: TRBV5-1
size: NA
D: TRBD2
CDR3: CASSLTTSGRARGEQFF
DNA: TGCGCCAGCAGCTTGACGACTAGCGGGAGGGCCAGGGGTGAGCAGTTCTTC

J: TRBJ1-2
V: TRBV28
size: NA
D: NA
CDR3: CASRRTARGYTF
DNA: TGTGCCAGTAGGAGGACAGCCCGAGGCTACACCTTC

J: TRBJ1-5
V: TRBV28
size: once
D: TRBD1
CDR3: CASSSPDRGGNQPQHF
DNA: TGTGCCAGCAGTTCCCCGGACAGGGGCGGAAATCAGCCCCAGCATTTT

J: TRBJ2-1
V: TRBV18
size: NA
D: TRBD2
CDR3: CASSPQLAGLEVQFF
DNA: TGTGCCAGCTCACCACAGCTAGCGGGATTGGAGGTGCAGTTCTTC

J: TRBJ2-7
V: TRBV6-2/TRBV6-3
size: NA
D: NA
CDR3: CASSYSTTEATSYEQYF
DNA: TGTGCCAGCAGTTACTCGACGACCGAAGCGACCTCCTACGAGCAGTACTTC

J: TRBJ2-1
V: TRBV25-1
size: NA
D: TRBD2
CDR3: CASTPSILLAGEQFF
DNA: TGTGCCAGCACCCCATCCATCCTTCTAGCGGGTGAGCAGTTCTTC

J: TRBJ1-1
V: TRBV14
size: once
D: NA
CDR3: CASSHFQTGDTEAFF
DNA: TGTGCCAGCAGCCATTTCCAGACTGGGGACACTGAAGCTTTCTTT

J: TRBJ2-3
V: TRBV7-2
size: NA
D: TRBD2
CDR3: CASSFTSGVSTDTQYF
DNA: TGTGCCAGCAGCTTTACTAGCGGAGTTAGCACAGATACGCAGTATTTT

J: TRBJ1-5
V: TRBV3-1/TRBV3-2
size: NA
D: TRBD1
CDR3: CASSRTGLGQPQHF
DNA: TGTGCCAGCAGCAGGACAGGGCTGGGTCAGCCCCAGCATTTT

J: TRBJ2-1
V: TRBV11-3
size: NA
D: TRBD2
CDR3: CASSPSLTFSGRASNEQFF
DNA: TGTGCCAGCAGCCCAAGTCTCACCTTTAGCGGGAGGGCCTCTAATGAGCAGTTCTTC

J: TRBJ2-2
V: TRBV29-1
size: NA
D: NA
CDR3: CSVVGEASGELFF
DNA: TGCAGCGTTGTGGGGGAAGCCAGCGGGGAGCTGTTTTTT

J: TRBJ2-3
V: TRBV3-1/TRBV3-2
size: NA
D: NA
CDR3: CASSTGPGNTQYF
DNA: TGTGCCAGCAGCACGGGACCCGGAAATACGCAGTATTTT

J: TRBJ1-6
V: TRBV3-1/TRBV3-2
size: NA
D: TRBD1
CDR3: CASSRQGWNSPLHF
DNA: TGTGCCAGCAGCCGACAGGGCTGGAATTCACCCCTCCACTTT

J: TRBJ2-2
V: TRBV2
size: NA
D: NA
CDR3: CASGTGELFF
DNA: TGTGCCAGCGGGACCGGGGAGCTGTTTTTT